This T cell receptor (beta chain) was obtained from a study of blood T cell repertoires in COVID-19. On the study more broadly: COVID-19 samples, acute and convalescent, were from the United States, Italy and Spain. Sources were T cells, B-cell-depleted T cells, or PBMCs; the material itself was cDNA or gDNA.

This CDR3 region has 13 residues. With V trimmed by 7 bases and J by 4 bases, 5 bases remained unmatched. The V gene's germline CDR1 is WNHNN and CDR2 SYGVQD (reference sequence). In the authors' methods: Scientists estimated how many nucleated cells there were by amplifying reference gene primers. Only in-frame clones appear in the TCRdb table, and some are missing; sequencing was by immunoSEQ multiplex PCR. V, J and clone size are taken as reported in that table, and D and trimming were inferred from the DNA itself. In the table there are roughly 6,800 clones, 70% to 90% of which are singletons. This clonotype was obtained from a human donor with active COVID-19. The donor label of this sample is uncertain. The sample consisted of peripheral blood. V and J are TRBV10-1 and TRBJ2-7, with 9 bases matching TRBD1. This chain's CDR3 is CASTQGQGYEQYF. In nucleotides, the CDR3 is TGCGCCAGCACCCAGGGACAGGGTTACGAGCAGTACTTC.